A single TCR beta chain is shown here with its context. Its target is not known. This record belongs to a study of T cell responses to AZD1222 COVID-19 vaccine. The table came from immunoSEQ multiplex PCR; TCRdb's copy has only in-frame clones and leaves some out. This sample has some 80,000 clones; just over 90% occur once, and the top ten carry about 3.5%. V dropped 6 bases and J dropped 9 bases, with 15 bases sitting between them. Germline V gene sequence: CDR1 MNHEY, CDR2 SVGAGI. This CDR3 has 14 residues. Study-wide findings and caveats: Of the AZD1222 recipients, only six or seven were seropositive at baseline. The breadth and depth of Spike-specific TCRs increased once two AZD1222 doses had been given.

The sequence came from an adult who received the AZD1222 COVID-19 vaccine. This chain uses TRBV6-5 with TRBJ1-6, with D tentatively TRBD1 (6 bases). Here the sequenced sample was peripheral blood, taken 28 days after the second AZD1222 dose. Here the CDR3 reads CASRPQGPRSPLHF. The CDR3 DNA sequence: TGTGCCAGCAGACCACAGGGTCCACGTTCACCCCTCCACTTT.